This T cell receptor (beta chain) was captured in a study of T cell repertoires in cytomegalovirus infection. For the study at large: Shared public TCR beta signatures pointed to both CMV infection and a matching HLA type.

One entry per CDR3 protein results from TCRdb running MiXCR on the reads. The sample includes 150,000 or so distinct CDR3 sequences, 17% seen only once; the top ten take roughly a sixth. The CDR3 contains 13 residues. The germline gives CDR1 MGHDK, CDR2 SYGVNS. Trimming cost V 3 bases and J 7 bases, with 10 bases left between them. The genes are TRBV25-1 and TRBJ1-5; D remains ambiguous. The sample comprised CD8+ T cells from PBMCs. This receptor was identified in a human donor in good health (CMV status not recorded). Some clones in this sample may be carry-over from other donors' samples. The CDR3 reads CASSDGSRQPQHF. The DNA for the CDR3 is TGTGCCAGCAGTGACGGGTCACGGCAGCCCCAGCATTTT.